The following is a T cell receptor (beta chain) sequence with its context. Its antigen is not known. This specimen comes from a study of beta chain features in type 1 diabetes. Study overall: Cell yields, gender and age were comparable in patients and healthy donors.

The authors sorted CD4+ naive, central memory, regulatory and stem cell-like memory cells via CD45RO/CCR7/CD25/CD127/CD95/CD27. This CDR3 has 15 amino acids. V was clipped by 7 bases and J by 0 bases, with 12 bases between them. The germline CDR1 and CDR2 sequences are SNHLY and FYNNEI. The isolated RNA, all of it, was reverse transcribed, so expressed TCRB transcripts were what got sequenced. The table came from immunoSEQ multiplex PCR; TCRdb's copy has only in-frame clones and leaves some out. Of around 300,000 clones in the sample, about 15% were seen once. General study points: Among type 1 diabetes patients, VDJ junctions had fewer insertions and more deletions. Naive, central memory and Treg TCRB repertoires seemed to resemble each other more closely in patients than they did in healthy donors.

Sequencing was performed on central memory CD4+ T cells from blood. The chain employs TRBV2 and TRBJ1-4; D is uncertain. This sequence originates from a man aged 25 to 40 in good health. The CDR3 DNA reads as TGTGCCAGCACCCCCCTGGGGACAACTAATGAAAAACTGTTTTTT. This encodes CASTPLGTTNEKLFF.